These 15 T cell receptor beta chains share one sample of origin, sequenced in a study of T-cell reconstitution after alpha-beta-depleted transplantation in children. This sample's TCRbeta library carried unique molecular identifier barcodes. TCRdb passed the PCR reads through MiXCR, listing each CDR3 protein once. The top ten hold about 45% of the sample, which has approximately 210,000 distinct CDR3 sequences, about 15% seen once. Material: PBMCs, mostly from graft donor cells, obtained 360 days after TCRalphabeta/CD19-depleted stem cell transplant. The receptors come from a male patient aged 2 to 10 who had a stem cell transplant for acute lymphoblastic leukemia, so the T cells may come from the graft donor.

This clonotype turned up a few times. The genes are TRBV10-2 and TRBJ2-3; 10 nucleotides align to TRBD2. Germline V gene lookup returns CDR1 WSHSY and CDR2 SAAADI. Trimming removed 7 bases from V and 4 bases from J; junction bases left unmatched: 5. The CDR3 sequence is 14 residues long. CDR3 coding DNA: TGCGCCAGCACCGGGACTAGCGTAGCAGATACGCAGTATTTT. Protein sequence: CASTGTSVADTQYF.

The table lists this clonotype with a few counts. CDR3 amino acids: CASSPRRRSNQPQHF. CDR3 nucleotide sequence: TGCGCCAGCAGCCCCCGACGGAGAAGCAATCAGCCCCAGCATTTT. The chain couples TRBV4-3 to TRBJ1-5; unclear D gene. Looked up from germline, CDR1 is LGHNA and CDR2 is YSLEER. This CDR3 contains 15 residues. V was trimmed by 4 bases and J by 1 base, leaving 11 bases between them.

This clonotype came up a few times. CDR3: CASNQRRDRGRRDTEAFF. The CDR3 nucleotides read TGTGCCAGCAACCAAAGACGGGACAGGGGAAGAAGGGACACTGAAGCTTTCTTT. The rearrangement links TRBV5-6 to TRBJ1-1; 10 bases agree with TRBD1. CDR1 and CDR2 from the germline V gene are SGHDT and YYEEEE. J was trimmed by 3 bases and V by 6 bases; bases with no gene match: 17. The CDR3 extends over 18 amino acids.

This clonotype was detected a few times. V and J are TRBV5-1 and TRBJ1-1, with D tentatively TRBD1 (5 bases). The CDR3 totals 11 residues. Germline V gives CDR1 SGHRS, CDR2 YFSETQ. The ends were cut back, 3 bases at V and 6 bases at J, with 6 bases in the middle. The CDR3 bases are TGCGCCAGCAGCTCGACAGCTGAAGCTTTCTTT. Its translation is CASSSTAEAFF.

The rearrangement uses TRBV2 and TRBJ2-7, with D unclear. Per germline, CDR1 SNHLY and CDR2 FYNNEI. The V end lost 3 bases, the J end lost 3 bases, and 6 bases lay between the germline ends. The CDR3 has 12 amino acids. The CDR3 protein is CASSDRYYEQYF. The CDR3 nucleotides are TGTGCCAGCAGTGACAGATACTACGAGCAGTACTTC.

This rearrangement joins TRBV4-2 to TRBJ2-5; D gene unclear. V dropped 3 bases and J dropped 5 bases, with 4 bases sitting between them. Per germline, CDR1 LGHNA and CDR2 YNFKEQ. The length of the CDR3 is 11 residues. The CDR3 region is CASSQWETQYF. The DNA of the CDR3 is TGTGCCAGCAGCCAGTGGGAGACCCAGTACTTC.

This CDR3 reads CASSLTGSYGYTF. The CDR3 DNA follows: TGTGCCAGCAGCTTAACAGGGTCTTATGGCTACACCTTC. The chain couples TRBV12-3 or TRBV12-4 to TRBJ1-2, with a tentative D call TRBD1 (6 bases). The CDR3 is 13 amino acids. The V and J ends lost 6 bases and 5 bases respectively, with 13 bases between them.

This clonotype was picked up a small number of times. V gene TRBV10-3 combines with J gene TRBJ2-7; TRBD1 is a possible D gene (5 bases). In germline, CDR1 is ENHRY, CDR2 SYGVKD. CDR3 length equals 13 residues. Between the trimmed V and J ends, which lost 8 bases and 2 bases, there was a span of 13 bases. This CDR3 reads CAIRARATYEQYF. The CDR3 DNA reads as TGTGCCATCCGGGCCAGGGCTACCTACGAGCAGTACTTC.

The chain uses TRBV20-1 and TRBJ2-3, with D unresolved. The germline gives CDR1 DFQATT, CDR2 SNEGSKA (reference sequence). The CDR3 runs 12 residues. V lost 6 bases and J 2 bases, leaving 9 bases between the germline ends. The CDR3, as DNA: TGCAGTGCGATGCGGACCACAGATACGCAGTATTTT. Its protein product is CSAMRTTDTQYF.

This clonotype has a handful of counts. This chain connects TRBV28 to TRBJ2-5, with 8 bases identical to TRBD2. V was clipped by 7 bases and J by 5 bases; unmatched bases: 9. Germline-derived CDR1 and CDR2 are MDHEN and SYDVKM. The CDR3 length is 14 residues. Written as DNA, the CDR3 is TGTGCCAGCAAAGTTCGGGGGGGAAGCGAGACCCAGTACTTC. This encodes CASKVRGGSETQYF.

There are a few counts of this clonotype. The CDR3 is CASSASNRGKAFF. The CDR3 DNA sequence: TGTGCCAGCAGCGCCAGCAACAGGGGGAAAGCTTTCTTT. V usage is TRBV7-2 and J usage is TRBJ1-1, with 8 bases fitting TRBD1. Germline V gives CDR1 SGHTA, CDR2 FQGNSA. V lost 5 bases and J lost 9; bases outside the gene matches: 8. The CDR3 sequence is 13 residues long. Combining the CDR3 with reference TRBV7-2 and TRBJ1-1 gives the whole variable domain GAGVSQSPSNKVTEKGKDVELRCDPISGHTALYWYRQSLGQGLEFLIYFQGNSAPDKSGLPSDRFSAERTGGSVSTLTIQRTQQEDSAVYLCASSASNRGKAFFGQGTRLTVV.

In this sample, this clonotype turned up many times. The chain uses TRBV4-3 and TRBJ2-7; D is ambiguous. This CDR3 spans 14 amino acids. Germline CDR1 reads LGHNA; CDR2 reads YSLEER. Trimming removed 0 bases from V and 2 bases from J, with 8 bases in between. The CDR3 nucleotides are TGCGCCAGCAGCCAAGAATACTTTACCTACGAGCAGTACTTC. This gives the protein CASSQEYFTYEQYF.

This chain joins TRBV6-2 or TRBV6-3 and TRBJ2-6; D gene unclear. V lost 5 bases, J lost 2 bases, and 10 bases lay in between. This CDR3 is built from 15 residues. Per the germline V gene, CDR1 is MNHEY and CDR2 is SVGEGT. The CDR3 spells CASSTRKTGANVLTF. The CDR3 nucleotides are TGTGCCAGCAGTACCCGGAAAACTGGGGCCAACGTCCTGACTTTC.

This clonotype was recorded at least ten times. This chain connects TRBV20-1 to TRBJ2-6; D may correspond to TRBD1 or TRBD2 (6 bases each). Germline V gene data show CDR1 as DFQATT and CDR2 as SNEGSKA (reference sequence). CDR3 size: 14 residues. CDR3 amino acids: CSALGGAGANVLTF. CDR3 bases: TGCAGCGCCCTCGGGGGCGCTGGGGCCAACGTCCTGACTTTC.

This chain links TRBV7-2 with TRBJ1-1; D is undetermined. CDR3 length equals 13 residues. V shed 2 bases and J shed 0 bases, with 4 bases lying between them. Germline CDR1 and CDR2: SGHTA and FQGNSA. CDR3 bases: TGTGCCAGCAGCTTATTTTTGAACACTGAAGCTTTCTTT. Its protein product is CASSLFLNTEAFF.